These 9 T cell receptor beta chains came from one sample sequenced in a study of OX40 agonist ivuxolimab in advanced cancers. Only in-frame clones appear in the TCRdb table, and some are missing; sequencing was by immunoSEQ multiplex PCR. Altogether around 77,000 clones are present, around 89% being singletons, with the ten largest covering under 1%. The source was CD4+ or CD8+ T cells sorted from blood, collected in a trial of the OX40 agonist ivuxolimab. All receptors come from an adult with an advanced solid tumor such as melanoma, head and neck, liver or kidney cancer.

The V and J genes are TRBV11-2 and TRBJ2-7; D remains ambiguous. This CDR3 spans 14 amino acids. Germline-derived CDR1 and CDR2 are SGHAT and FQNNGV. V was trimmed by 7 bases and J by 3 bases, leaving 16 bases between them. In nucleotides, the CDR3 is TGTGCCAGCACCCTCAACCGGGCTAGCTACGAGCAGTACTTC. It specifies CASTLNRASYEQYF.

This chain uses TRBV2 with TRBJ2-1; D uncertain. The CDR3 length is 12 residues. Trimming shortened V by 10 bases and J by 8 bases, and 15 bases separated the two germline ends. Germline-derived CDR1 and CDR2 are SNHLY and FYNNEI. The CDR3 coding sequence is TGTGCCACCCATCTGTCCCCGGATGAGCAGTTCTTC. As protein: CATHLSPDEQFF. Together with reference TRBV2 and TRBJ2-1, the CDR3 gives the full variable domain: EPEVTQTPSHQVTQMGQEVILRCVPISNHLYFYWYRQILGQKVEFLVSFYNNEISEKSEIFDDQFSVERPDGSNFTLKIRSTKLEDSAMYFCATHLSPDEQFFGPGTRLTVL.

This chain connects TRBV6-1 to TRBJ1-1; D perhaps matches TRBD1 (6 bases). The length of the CDR3 is 14 residues. Trimming removed 6 bases at V and 4 bases at J, with 15 bases between. CDR1 and CDR2 from the germline V gene are MNHNS and SASEGT. The CDR3: CASRYLGAGTEAFF. The CDR3 DNA sequence: TGTGCCAGCAGGTACTTGGGGGCGGGCACTGAAGCTTTCTTT.

The rearrangement uses TRBV5-6 and TRBJ2-2, with unresolved D. V lost 4 bases and J 3 bases, leaving 16 bases between the germline ends. CDR1 and CDR2 from the germline V gene are SGHDT and YYEEEE. This CDR3 has 16 residues. CDR3 loop: CASSRGSNVDTGELFF. DNA of the CDR3: TGTGCCAGCAGCCGCGGTTCAAATGTGGACACCGGGGAGCTGTTTTTT.

This chain connects TRBV28 to TRBJ2-1; tentative D call: TRBD1 (5 bases). The CDR3 totals 15 residues. Germline CDR1 is MDHEN and CDR2 is SYDVKM. The V end was cut by 6 bases, the J end by 6 bases, with 18 bases between. The CDR3 DNA sequence: TGTGCCAGCAGCACTGGCTCCCAGGGTTTCAATGAGCAGTTCTTC. Translated: CASSTGSQGFNEQFF.

The rearrangement joins TRBV7-2 to TRBJ1-6; D is unclear. CDR1 and CDR2 (germline): SGHTA, FQGNSA. The CDR3 length is 15 residues. V was shortened by 4 bases and J by 5 bases, with 12 bases between the two germline ends. The CDR3 loop is CASSYLASDNSPLHF. CDR3 in DNA: TGTGCCAGCAGCTACCTGGCATCGGATAATTCACCCCTCCACTTT. Full variable domain (outside the CDR3, taken from reference TRBV7-2 and TRBJ1-6): GAGVSQSPSNKVTEKGKDVELRCDPISGHTALYWYRQSLGQGLEFLIYFQGNSAPDKSGLPSDRFSAERTGGSVSTLTIQRTQQEDSAVYLCASSYLASDNSPLHFGNGTRLTVT.

The chain uses TRBV28 and TRBJ1-1; D is ambiguous. CDR1 is MDHEN, CDR2 SYDVKM, per germline. Trimming shortened V by 7 bases and J by 0 bases, and 12 bases separated the two germline ends. This CDR3 comprises 14 residues. CDR3 coding DNA: TGTGCCAGCACTGTCGATACCATGAACACTGAAGCTTTCTTT. It encodes CASTVDTMNTEAFF.

V and J are TRBV7-9 and TRBJ2-5; D gene unclear. The CDR3 contains 13 residues. Trimming left V 0 bases short and J 4 bases short, with 6 bases between. The germline CDR1 and CDR2 sequences are SEHNR and FQNEAQ (reference sequence). The CDR3 loop reads CASSLAGPETQYF. Here the CDR3 DNA reads TGTGCCAGCAGCTTAGCAGGGCCAGAGACCCAGTACTTC.

The chain combines TRBV15 with TRBJ2-7; perhaps D is TRBD1 or TRBD2 (6 bases each). The CDR3 extends over 13 amino acids. V dropped 0 bases and J dropped 6 bases, with 9 bases sitting between them. The germline V gene has CDR1 LNHNV and CDR2 YYDKDF (reference sequence). CDR3 residues: CATSRDRGLEQYF. As DNA, the CDR3 is TGTGCCACCAGCAGAGATCGGGGGCTCGAGCAGTACTTC.